The source of this T cell receptor (beta chain) is a study of T cell responses to AZD1222 COVID-19 vaccine. General study results and limits: Reports indicate that nearly half of spike-specific TCRs are directed at unmutated variant regions. AZD1222 recipients seropositive at baseline numbered only 5 or 6. Vaccine-associated CD4 TCRs spanned spike, dominant at 160-218 and 743-854. White British people made up most donors, females outnumbered males, and clonal diversity was possibly underestimated.

A remark on this clone: Its antigen is not known.

Sequenced by immunoSEQ multiplex PCR; TCRdb stores in-frame clones only, minus some. The sample has about 140,000 clones, approximately 95% seen once. The CDR3 is made up of 15 amino acids. The V gene's germline CDR1 is SNHLY and CDR2 FYNNEI. V was pared by 7 bases and J by 0 bases, with 15 bases between. The starting material was peripheral blood, obtained on day 0 of MenACWY control vaccination. The V call is TRBV2, the J call TRBJ1-1; no clear D. The clonotype originates from an adult in good health. The DNA for the CDR3 is TGTGCCAGCAACTTCCCGAAGGACGTGAACACTGAAGCTTTCTTT. This sequence encodes CASNFPKDVNTEAFF.